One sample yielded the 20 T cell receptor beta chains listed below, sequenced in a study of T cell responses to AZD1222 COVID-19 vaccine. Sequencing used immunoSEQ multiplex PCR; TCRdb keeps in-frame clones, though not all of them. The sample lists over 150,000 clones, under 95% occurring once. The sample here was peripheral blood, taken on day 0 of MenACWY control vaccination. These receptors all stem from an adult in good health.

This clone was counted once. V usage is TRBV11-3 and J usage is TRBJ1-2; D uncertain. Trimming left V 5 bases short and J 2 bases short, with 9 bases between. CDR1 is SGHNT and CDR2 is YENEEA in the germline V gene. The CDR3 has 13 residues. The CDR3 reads CASSEDPNYGYTF. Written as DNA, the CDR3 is TGTGCCAGCAGCGAGGACCCCAACTATGGCTACACCTTC. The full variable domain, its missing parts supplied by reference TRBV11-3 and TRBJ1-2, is EAGVVQSPRYKIIEKKQPVAFWCNPISGHNTLYWYLQNLGQGPELLIRYENEEAVDDSQLPKDRFSAERLKGVDSTLKIQPAELGDSAVYLCASSEDPNYGYTFGSGTRLTVV.

The CDR3 loop is CASSPRSRGDEKLFF. The CDR3 nucleotides read TGTGCCAGCAGCCCCCGGTCGAGAGGGGATGAAAAACTGTTTTTT. The chain uses TRBV7-9 and TRBJ1-4; TRBD1 is a possible D gene (5 bases). Between the trimmed V and J ends, which lost 5 bases and 6 bases, there was a span of 16 bases. Per germline, CDR1 SEHNR and CDR2 FQNEAQ (reference sequence). The CDR3 is 15 amino acids.

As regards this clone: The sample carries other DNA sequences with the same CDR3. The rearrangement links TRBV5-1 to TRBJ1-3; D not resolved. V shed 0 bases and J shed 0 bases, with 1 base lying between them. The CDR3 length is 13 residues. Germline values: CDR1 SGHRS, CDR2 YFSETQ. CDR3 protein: CASSLVSGNTIYF. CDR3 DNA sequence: TGCGCCAGCAGCTTGGTCTCTGGAAACACCATATATTTT. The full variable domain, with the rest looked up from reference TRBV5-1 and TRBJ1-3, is KAGVTQTPRYLIKTRGQQVTLSCSPISGHRSVSWYQQTPGQGLQFLFEYFSETQRNKGNFPGRFSGRQFSNSRSEMNVSTLELGDSALYLCASSLVSGNTIYFGEGSWLTVV.

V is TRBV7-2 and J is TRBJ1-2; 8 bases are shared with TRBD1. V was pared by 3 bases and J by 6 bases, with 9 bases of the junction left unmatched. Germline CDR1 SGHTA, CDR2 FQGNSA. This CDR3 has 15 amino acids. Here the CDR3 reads CASSFEARGRDGYTF. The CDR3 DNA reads TGTGCCAGCAGCTTCGAGGCCAGGGGGCGGGATGGCTACACCTTC.

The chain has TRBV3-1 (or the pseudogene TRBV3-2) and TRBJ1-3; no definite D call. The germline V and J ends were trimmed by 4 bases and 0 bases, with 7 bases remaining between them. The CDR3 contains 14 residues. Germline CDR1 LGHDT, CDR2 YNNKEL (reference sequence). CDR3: CASSPPSSGNTIYF. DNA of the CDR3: TGTGCCAGCAGCCCCCCGAGCTCTGGAAACACCATATATTTT.

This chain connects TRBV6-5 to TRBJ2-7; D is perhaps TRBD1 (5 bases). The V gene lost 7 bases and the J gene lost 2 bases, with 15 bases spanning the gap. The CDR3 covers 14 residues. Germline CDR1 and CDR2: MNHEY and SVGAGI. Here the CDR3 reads CASNPGLATYEQYF. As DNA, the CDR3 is TGTGCCAGCAACCCAGGGTTGGCCACCTACGAGCAGTACTTC.

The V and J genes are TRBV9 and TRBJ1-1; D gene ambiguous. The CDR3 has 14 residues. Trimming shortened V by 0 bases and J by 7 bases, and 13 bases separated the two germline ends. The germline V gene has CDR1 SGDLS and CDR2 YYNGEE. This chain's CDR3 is CASSVAGVNHEAFF. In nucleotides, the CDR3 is TGTGCCAGCAGCGTAGCGGGTGTAAACCATGAAGCTTTCTTT.

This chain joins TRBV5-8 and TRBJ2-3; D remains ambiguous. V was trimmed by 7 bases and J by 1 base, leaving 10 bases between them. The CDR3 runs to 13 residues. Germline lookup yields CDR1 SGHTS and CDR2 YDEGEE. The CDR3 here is CASQFLGTDTQYF. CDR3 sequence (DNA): TGTGCCAGCCAGTTTCTGGGCACAGATACGCAGTATTTT.

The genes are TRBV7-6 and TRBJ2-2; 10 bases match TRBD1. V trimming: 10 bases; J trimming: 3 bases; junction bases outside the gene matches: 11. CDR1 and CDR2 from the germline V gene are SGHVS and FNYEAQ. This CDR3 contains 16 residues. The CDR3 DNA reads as TGTGCCACGAGGACAGGGGGTACCGGGGACACCGGGGAGCTGTTTTTT. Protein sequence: CATRTGGTGDTGELFF.

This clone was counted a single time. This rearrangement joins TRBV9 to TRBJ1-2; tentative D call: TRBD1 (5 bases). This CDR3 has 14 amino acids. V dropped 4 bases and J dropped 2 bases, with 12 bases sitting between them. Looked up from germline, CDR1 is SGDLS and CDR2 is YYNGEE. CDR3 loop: CASSPHAGNYGYTF. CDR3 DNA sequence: TGTGCCAGCAGCCCCCATGCAGGGAACTATGGCTACACCTTC. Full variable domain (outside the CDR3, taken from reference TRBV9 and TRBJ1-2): DSGVTQTPKHLITATGQRVTLRCSPRSGDLSVYWYQQSLDQGLQFLIQYYNGEERAKGNILERFSAQQFPDLHSELNLSSLELGDSALYFCASSPHAGNYGYTFGSGTRLTVV.

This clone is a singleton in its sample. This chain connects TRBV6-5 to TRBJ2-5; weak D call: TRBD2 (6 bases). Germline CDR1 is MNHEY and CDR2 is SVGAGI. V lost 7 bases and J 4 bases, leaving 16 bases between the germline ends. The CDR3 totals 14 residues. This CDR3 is CASKRERIRETQYF. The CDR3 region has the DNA TGTGCCAGCAAACGGGAGAGGATAAGAGAGACCCAGTACTTC.

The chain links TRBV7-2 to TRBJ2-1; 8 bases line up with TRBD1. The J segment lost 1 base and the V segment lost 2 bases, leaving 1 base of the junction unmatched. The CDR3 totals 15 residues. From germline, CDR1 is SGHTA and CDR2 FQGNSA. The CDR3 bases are TGTGCCAGCAGCTTACACAGGGGGTCCTACAATGAGCAGTTCTTC. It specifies CASSLHRGSYNEQFF.

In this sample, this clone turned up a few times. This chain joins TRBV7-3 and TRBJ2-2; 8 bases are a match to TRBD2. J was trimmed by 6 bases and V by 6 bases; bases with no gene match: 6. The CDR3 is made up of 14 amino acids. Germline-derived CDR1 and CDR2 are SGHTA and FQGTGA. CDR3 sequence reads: CASRPGGPAGELFF. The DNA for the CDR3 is TGTGCCAGCAGGCCGGGAGGGCCCGCCGGGGAGCTGTTTTTT.

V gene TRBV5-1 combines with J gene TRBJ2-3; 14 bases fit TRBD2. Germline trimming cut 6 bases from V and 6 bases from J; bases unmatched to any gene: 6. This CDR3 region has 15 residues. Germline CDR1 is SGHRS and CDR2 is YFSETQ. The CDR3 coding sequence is TGCGCCAGCATCGGACTAGCGGGAGGTAGTGATACGCAGTATTTT. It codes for CASIGLAGGSDTQYF. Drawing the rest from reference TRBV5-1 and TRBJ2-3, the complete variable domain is KAGVTQTPRYLIKTRGQQVTLSCSPISGHRSVSWYQQTPGQGLQFLFEYFSETQRNKGNFPGRFSGRQFSNSRSEMNVSTLELGDSALYLCASIGLAGGSDTQYFGPGTRLTVL.

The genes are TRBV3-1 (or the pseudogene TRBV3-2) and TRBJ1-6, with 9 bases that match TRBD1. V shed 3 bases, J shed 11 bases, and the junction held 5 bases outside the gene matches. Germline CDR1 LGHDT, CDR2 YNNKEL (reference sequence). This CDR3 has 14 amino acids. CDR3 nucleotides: TGTGCCAGCAGCCAGGGACAGGGAGGTACACCCCTCCACTTT. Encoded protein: CASSQGQGGTPLHF.

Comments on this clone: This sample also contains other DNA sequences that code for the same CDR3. For the CDR3, the DNA is TGTGCCAGCAGGCCCAGGGGCACAGATACGCAGTATTTT. Its protein product is CASRPRGTDTQYF. V usage is TRBV6-5 and J usage is TRBJ2-3, with D perhaps matching TRBD1 (5 bases). V was clipped by 6 bases and J by 1 base, with 8 bases between them. CDR1 is MNHEY, CDR2 SVGAGI, per germline. This CDR3 spans 13 amino acids.

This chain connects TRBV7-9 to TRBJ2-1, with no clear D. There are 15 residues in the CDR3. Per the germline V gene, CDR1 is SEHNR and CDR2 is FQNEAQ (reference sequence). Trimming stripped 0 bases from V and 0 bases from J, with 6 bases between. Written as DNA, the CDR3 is TGTGCCAGCAGCTTAGCGACGAGCTCCTACAATGAGCAGTTCTTC. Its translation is CASSLATSSYNEQFF.

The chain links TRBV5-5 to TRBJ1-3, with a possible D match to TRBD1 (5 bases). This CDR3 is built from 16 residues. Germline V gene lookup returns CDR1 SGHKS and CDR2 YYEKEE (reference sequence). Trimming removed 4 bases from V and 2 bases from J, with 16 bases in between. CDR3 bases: TGTGCCAGCAGCCCCGGGGGGATCCATCCTGGAAACACCATATATTTT. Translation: CASSPGGIHPGNTIYF.

As DNA, the CDR3 is TGTGCCAGCAGCCTAACCCCGTCCAGCTCCTACGAGCAGTACTTC. It translates to CASSLTPSSSYEQYF. The chain has TRBV7-9 and TRBJ2-7; D not certain. Trimming removed 5 bases from V and 0 bases from J, with 14 bases in between. The CDR3 runs 15 residues. Germline loops: CDR1 SEHNR, CDR2 FQNEAQ (reference sequence).

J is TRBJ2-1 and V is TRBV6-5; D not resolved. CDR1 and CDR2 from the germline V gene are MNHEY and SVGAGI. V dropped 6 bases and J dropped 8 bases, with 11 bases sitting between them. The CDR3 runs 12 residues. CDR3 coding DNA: TGTGCCAGCAGCCCACTGTTAGATGAGCAGTTCTTC. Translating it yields CASSPLLDEQFF.